This T cell receptor (beta chain) is from a study of T cell responses to AZD1222 COVID-19 vaccine. The data were produced by immunoSEQ multiplex PCR, yet TCRdb's version contains in-frame clones alone and is incomplete. This table has under 130,000 clones, roughly 89% appearing once. General study results and limits: AZD1222 recipients seropositive at baseline numbered only 6 or 7. Donors, mostly white British, included more females; clonal diversity was possibly underestimated. Spike-specific TCR breadth and depth were elevated following two AZD1222 doses. In all cases, repertoires were sampled only after the peak T cell response.

This clone was observed a few times. Its antigen is not known. The V gene lost 5 bases and the J gene lost 7 bases, with 6 bases spanning the gap. CDR1 is DFQATT and CDR2 is SNEGSKA in the germline V gene (reference sequence). This CDR3 region has 10 residues. The chain recombines TRBV20-1 with TRBJ2-1, with no clear D. The specimen was peripheral blood, collected 28 days after the second AZD1222 dose. This receptor was obtained from an adult who received the AZD1222 COVID-19 vaccine. The CDR3 DNA reads as TGCAGTGCTCTCCGGAATGAGCAGTTCTTC. Amino acids: CSALRNEQFF.